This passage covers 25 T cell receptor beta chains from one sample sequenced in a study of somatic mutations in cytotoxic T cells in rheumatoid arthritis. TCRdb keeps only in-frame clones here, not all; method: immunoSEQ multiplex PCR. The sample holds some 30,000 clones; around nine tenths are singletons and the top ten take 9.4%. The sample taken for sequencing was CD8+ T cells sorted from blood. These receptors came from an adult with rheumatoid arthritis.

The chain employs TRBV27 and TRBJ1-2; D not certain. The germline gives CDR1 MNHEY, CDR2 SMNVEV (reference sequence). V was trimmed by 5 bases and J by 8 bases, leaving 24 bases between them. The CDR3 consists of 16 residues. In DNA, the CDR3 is TGTGCCAGCAGTCAACTAGCCGTTAAAAAGGGCCAAGGCTACACCTTC. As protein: CASSQLAVKKGQGYTF.

CDR3 sequence reads: CASSGQGGYGYTF. The CDR3 nucleotides read TGTGCCAGCAGTGGACAGGGCGGGTATGGCTACACCTTC. The rearrangement joins TRBV5-4 to TRBJ1-2, with 8 nucleotides matching TRBD1. This CDR3 has 13 residues. Germline values: CDR1 SGHNT, CDR2 YYREEE (reference sequence). The V segment lost 5 bases and the J segment 5 bases; nucleotides outside the gene matches: 5.

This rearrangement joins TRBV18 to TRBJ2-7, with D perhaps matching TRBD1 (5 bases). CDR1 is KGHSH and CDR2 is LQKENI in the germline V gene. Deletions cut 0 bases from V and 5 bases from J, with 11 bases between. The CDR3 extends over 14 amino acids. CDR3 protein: CASSPPSQGHEQYF. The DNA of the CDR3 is TGTGCCAGCTCACCACCGTCCCAGGGCCACGAGCAGTACTTC.

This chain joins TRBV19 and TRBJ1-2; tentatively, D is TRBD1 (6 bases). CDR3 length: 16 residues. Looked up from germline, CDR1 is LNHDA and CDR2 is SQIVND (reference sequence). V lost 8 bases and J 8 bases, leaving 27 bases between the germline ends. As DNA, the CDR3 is TGTGCCAGTGGGTCAATTTGGGACACTCCTAAGGGAGGCTACACCTTC. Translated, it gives CASGSIWDTPKGGYTF.

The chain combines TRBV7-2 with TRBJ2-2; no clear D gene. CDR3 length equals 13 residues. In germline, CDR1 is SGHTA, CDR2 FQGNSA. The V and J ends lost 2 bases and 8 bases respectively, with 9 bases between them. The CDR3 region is CASSLLSPGELFF. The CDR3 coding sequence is TGTGCCAGCAGCTTATTATCCCCTGGGGAGCTGTTTTTT.

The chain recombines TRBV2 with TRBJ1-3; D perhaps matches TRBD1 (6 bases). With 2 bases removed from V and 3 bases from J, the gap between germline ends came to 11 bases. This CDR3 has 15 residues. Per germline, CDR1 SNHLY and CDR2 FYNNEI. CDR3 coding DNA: TGTGCCAGCAGTGAAAGAGCAGGGGTTGGAAACACCATATATTTT. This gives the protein CASSERAGVGNTIYF.

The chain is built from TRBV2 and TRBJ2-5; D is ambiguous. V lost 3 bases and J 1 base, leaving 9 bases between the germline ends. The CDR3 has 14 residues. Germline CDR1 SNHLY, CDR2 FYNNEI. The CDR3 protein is CASSEGWGQETQYF. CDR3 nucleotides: TGTGCCAGCAGTGAGGGGTGGGGCCAAGAGACCCAGTACTTC.

The CDR3 sequence is CASSPGLAFYNEQFF. The CDR3 DNA sequence: TGTGCCAGCAGCCCGGGACTAGCGTTTTACAATGAGCAGTTCTTC. The chain is built from TRBV6-4 and TRBJ2-1, with TRBD2 matching over 10 bases. The CDR3 loop spans 15 amino acids. V shed 6 bases and J 4 bases; nucleotides not matched to a gene: 6. Germline V CDR1 and CDR2: MRHNA, SNTAGT.

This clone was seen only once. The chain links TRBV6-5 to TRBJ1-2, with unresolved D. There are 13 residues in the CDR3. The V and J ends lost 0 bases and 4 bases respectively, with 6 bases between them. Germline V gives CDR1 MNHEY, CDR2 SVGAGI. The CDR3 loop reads CASSYSFGYGYTF. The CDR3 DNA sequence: TGTGCCAGCAGTTACTCTTTTGGCTATGGCTACACCTTC.

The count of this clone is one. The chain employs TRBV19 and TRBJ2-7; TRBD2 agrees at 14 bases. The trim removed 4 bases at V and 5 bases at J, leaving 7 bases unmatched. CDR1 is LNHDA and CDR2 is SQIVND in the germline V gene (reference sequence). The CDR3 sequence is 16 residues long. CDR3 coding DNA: TGTGCCAGTAGTACCTGGACTAGCGGGAGGTGGGACGAGCAGTACTTC. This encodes CASSTWTSGRWDEQYF.

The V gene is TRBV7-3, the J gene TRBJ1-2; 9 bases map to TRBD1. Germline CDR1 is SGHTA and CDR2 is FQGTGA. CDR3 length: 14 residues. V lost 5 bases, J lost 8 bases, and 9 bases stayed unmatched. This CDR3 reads CASSPAGTGKGYTF. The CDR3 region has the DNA TGTGCCAGCAGCCCCGCCGGGACAGGGAAAGGCTACACCTTC. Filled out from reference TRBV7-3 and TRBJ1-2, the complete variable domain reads GAGVSQTPSNKVTEKGKYVELRCDPISGHTALYWYRQSLGQGPEFLIYFQGTGAADDSGLPNDRFFAVRPEGSVSTLKIQRTERGDSAVYLCASSPAGTGKGYTFGSGTRLTVV.

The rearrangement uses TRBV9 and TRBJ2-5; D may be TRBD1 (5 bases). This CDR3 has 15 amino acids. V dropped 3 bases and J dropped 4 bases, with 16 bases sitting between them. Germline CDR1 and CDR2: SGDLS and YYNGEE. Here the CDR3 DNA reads TGTGCCAGCAGCGCTTTATCGACAGAAGGAGAGACCCAGTACTTC. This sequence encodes CASSALSTEGETQYF.

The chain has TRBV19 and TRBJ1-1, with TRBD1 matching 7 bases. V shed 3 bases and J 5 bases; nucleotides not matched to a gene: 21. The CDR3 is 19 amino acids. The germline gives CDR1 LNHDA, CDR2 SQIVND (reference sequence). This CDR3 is CASSIWAVAGGKRETEAFF. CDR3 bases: TGTGCCAGTAGTATTTGGGCGGTGGCAGGGGGTAAACGGGAAACTGAAGCTTTCTTT.

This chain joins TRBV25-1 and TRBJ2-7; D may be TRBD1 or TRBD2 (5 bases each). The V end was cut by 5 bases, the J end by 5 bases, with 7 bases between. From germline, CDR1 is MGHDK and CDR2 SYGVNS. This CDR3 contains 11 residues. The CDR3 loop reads CASSLGDEQYF. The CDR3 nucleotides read TGTGCCAGCAGTTTGGGGGACGAGCAGTACTTC.

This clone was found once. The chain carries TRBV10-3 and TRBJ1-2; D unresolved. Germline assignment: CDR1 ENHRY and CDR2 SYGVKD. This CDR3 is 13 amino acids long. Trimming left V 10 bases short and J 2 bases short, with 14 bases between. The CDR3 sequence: CASCEAANYGYTF. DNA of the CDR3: TGTGCCAGCTGCGAGGCAGCGAACTATGGCTACACCTTC.

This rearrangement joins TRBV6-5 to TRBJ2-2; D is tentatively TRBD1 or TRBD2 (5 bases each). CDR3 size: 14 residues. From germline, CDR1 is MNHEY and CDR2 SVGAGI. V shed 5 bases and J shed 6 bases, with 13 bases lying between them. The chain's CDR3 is CASSRVGEPGELFF. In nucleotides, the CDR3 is TGTGCCAGCAGTAGAGTAGGGGAGCCCGGGGAGCTGTTTTTT.

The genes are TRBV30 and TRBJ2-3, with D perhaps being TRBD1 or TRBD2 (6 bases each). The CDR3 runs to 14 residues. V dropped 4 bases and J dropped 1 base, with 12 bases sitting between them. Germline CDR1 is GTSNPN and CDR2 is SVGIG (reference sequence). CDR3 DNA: TGTGCCTGGACCGGGGGACAAGGCACAGATACGCAGTATTTT. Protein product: CAWTGGQGTDTQYF.

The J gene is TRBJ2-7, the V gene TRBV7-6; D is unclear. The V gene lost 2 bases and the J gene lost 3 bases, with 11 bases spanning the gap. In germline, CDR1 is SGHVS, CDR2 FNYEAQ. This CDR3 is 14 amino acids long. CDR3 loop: CASSLYYGYYEQYF. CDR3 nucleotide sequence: TGTGCCAGCAGCTTATACTACGGCTACTACGAGCAGTACTTC.

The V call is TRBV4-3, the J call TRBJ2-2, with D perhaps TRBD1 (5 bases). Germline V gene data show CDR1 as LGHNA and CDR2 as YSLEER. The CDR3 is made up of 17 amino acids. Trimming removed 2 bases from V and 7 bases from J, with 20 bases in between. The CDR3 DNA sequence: TGCGCCAGCAGCCAATCCTTACAGGCGGCCATGAGCGGGGAGCTGTTTTTT. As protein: CASSQSLQAAMSGELFF.

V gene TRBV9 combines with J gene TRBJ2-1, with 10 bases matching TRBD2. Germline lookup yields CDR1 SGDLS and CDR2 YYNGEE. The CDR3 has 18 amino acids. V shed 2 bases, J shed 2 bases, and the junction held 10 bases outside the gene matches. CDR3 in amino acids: CASSVSGGAAGAYNEQFF. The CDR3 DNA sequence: TGTGCCAGCAGCGTCAGCGGGGGGGCTGCCGGGGCCTACAATGAGCAGTTCTTC.

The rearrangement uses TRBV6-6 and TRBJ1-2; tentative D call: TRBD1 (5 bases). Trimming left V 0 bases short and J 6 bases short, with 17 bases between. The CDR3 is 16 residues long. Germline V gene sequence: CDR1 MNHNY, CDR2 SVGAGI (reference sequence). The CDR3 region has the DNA TGTGCCAGCAGTTACTCGATGGAGTCTCGGGGCGATGGCTACACCTTC. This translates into CASSYSMESRGDGYTF.

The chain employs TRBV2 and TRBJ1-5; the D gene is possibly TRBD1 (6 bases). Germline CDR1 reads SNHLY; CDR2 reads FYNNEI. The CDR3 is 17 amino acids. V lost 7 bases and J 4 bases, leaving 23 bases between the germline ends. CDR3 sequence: CASTDIHRGHINQPQHF. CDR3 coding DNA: TGTGCCAGCACTGATATCCATCGGGGACACATAAATCAGCCCCAGCATTTT.

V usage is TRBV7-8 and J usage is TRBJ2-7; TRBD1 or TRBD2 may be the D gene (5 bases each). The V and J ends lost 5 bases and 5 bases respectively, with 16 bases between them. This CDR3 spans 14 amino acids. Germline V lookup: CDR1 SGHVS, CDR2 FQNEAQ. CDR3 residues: CASSQTPMGDEQYF. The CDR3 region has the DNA TGTGCCAGCAGCCAGACCCCAATGGGGGACGAGCAGTACTTC. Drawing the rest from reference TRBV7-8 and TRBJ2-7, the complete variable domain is GAGVSQSPRYKVAKRGQDVALRCDPISGHVSLFWYQQALGQGPEFLTYFQNEAQLDKSGLPSDRFFAERPEGSVSTLKIQRTQQEDSAVYLCASSQTPMGDEQYFGPGTRLTVT.

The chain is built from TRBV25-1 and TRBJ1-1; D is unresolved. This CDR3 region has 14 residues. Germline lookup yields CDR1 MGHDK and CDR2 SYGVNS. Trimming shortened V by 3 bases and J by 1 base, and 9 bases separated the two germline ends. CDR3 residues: CASSEQWGNTEAFF. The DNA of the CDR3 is TGTGCCAGCAGTGAGCAATGGGGGAACACTGAAGCTTTCTTT.

CDR3 sequence: CASSYTGGNEQYF. The CDR3 DNA reads TGTGCCAGCAGTTACACAGGGGGCAACGAGCAGTACTTC. This rearrangement joins TRBV6-5 to TRBJ2-7; 9 bases match TRBD1. The ends lost 2 bases at V and 5 bases at J; junction bases unmatched: 1. Germline V gene lookup returns CDR1 MNHEY and CDR2 SVGAGI. This CDR3 is 13 amino acids long.